The 26 T cell receptor beta chains below were found in one sample sequenced in a study of blood T cell repertoires in COVID-19. Sequencing used immunoSEQ multiplex PCR; TCRdb keeps in-frame clones, though not all of them. Of approximately 230,000 clones in the sample, 70% to 90% were seen once. Sequencing was done on a sample of peripheral blood. Receptors originate from a man between 18 and 35 years old with active or convalescent COVID-19.

The chain has TRBV15 and TRBJ1-5; D is undetermined. Germline V lookup: CDR1 LNHNV, CDR2 YYDKDF (reference sequence). The CDR3 has 20 amino acids. Trimming took 1 base from V and 2 from J, leaving 24 bases between them. CDR3 sequence (DNA): TGTGCCACCAGCAGAGGCGGAGCCAATGCTCACACGAAGCGCAATCAGCCCCAGCATTTT. Protein product: CATSRGGANAHTKRNQPQHF.

The genes are TRBV9 and TRBJ1-1; D is possibly TRBD1 (6 bases). V gave up 0 bases and J gave up 1 base, with 10 bases separating them. The germline gives CDR1 SGDLS, CDR2 YYNGEE. CDR3 length equals 15 residues. CDR3 in DNA: TGTGCCAGCAGCGTAGGGGGCAGGGGGAACACTGAAGCTTTCTTT. It yields the protein CASSVGGRGNTEAFF.

The chain joins TRBV7-2 to TRBJ2-7; tentatively, D is TRBD2 (6 bases). The CDR3 sequence is 15 residues long. Germline CDR1 and CDR2: SGHTA and FQGNSA. V dropped 0 bases and J dropped 3 bases, with 12 bases sitting between them. The chain's CDR3 is CASSLAWGGVYEQYF. The CDR3 nucleotides read TGTGCCAGCAGCTTAGCATGGGGCGGGGTCTACGAGCAGTACTTC. Full variable domain (outside the CDR3, taken from reference TRBV7-2 and TRBJ2-7): GAGVSQSPSNKVTEKGKDVELRCDPISGHTALYWYRQSLGQGLEFLIYFQGNSAPDKSGLPSDRFSAERTGGSVSTLTIQRTQQEDSAVYLCASSLAWGGVYEQYFGPGTRLTVT.

In its sample, this clone was seen a few times. The V and J genes are TRBV28 and TRBJ1-3; D remains ambiguous. The V end lost 5 bases, the J end lost 4 bases, and 12 bases lay between the germline ends. Germline CDR1 MDHEN, CDR2 SYDVKM. CDR3 length equals 14 residues. CDR3 coding DNA: TGTGCCAGCAGTACCGGCCACGGGGGAAACACCATATATTTT. Encoded protein: CASSTGHGGNTIYF.

This clone was seen just once. V gene TRBV15 combines with J gene TRBJ1-2, with a possible D match to TRBD1 (5 bases). Per the germline V gene, CDR1 is LNHNV and CDR2 is YYDKDF (reference sequence). This CDR3 comprises 14 residues. The V end was cut by 4 bases, the J end by 2 bases, with 11 bases between. Written as DNA, the CDR3 is TGTGCCACCAGCATGGTGGGGCAGAACTATGGCTACACCTTC. Translated: CATSMVGQNYGYTF. The full variable domain, with the rest looked up from reference TRBV15 and TRBJ1-2, is DAMVIQNPRYQVTQFGKPVTLSCSQTLNHNVMYWYQQKSSQAPKLLFHYYDKDFNNEADTPDNFQSRRPNTSFCFLDIRSPGLGDTAMYLCATSMVGQNYGYTFGSGTRLTVV.

The CDR3 nucleotides are TGTGCCAGCAGCCATCGGGGAAACACTGAAGCTTTCTTT. This sequence encodes CASSHRGNTEAFF. J is TRBJ1-1 and V is TRBV3-1 (or the pseudogene TRBV3-2), with D hard to call. Trimming took off 3 bases at V and 2 bases at J, with 7 bases between the two ends. Germline-derived CDR1 and CDR2 are LGHDT and YNNKEL (reference sequence). The CDR3 is made up of 13 amino acids.

This clone has a handful of counts. The V call is TRBV2, the J call TRBJ1-2; 7 bases agree with TRBD1. The germline gives CDR1 SNHLY, CDR2 FYNNEI. The length of the CDR3 is 13 residues. V lost 7 bases to trimming and J lost 3 bases; unmatched junction nucleotides: 5. The CDR3: CASTTGDDYGYTF. CDR3 sequence (DNA): TGTGCCAGCACCACAGGGGATGACTATGGCTACACCTTC.

The chain uses TRBV5-1 and TRBJ2-1; no clear D. Germline CDR1 is SGHRS and CDR2 is YFSETQ. The CDR3 extends over 14 amino acids. Trimming left V 0 bases short and J 3 bases short, with 7 bases between. The CDR3 sequence: CASSLASYYNEQFF. CDR3 DNA sequence: TGCGCCAGCAGCTTGGCGAGTTACTACAATGAGCAGTTCTTC.

This clone occurred a few times. The chain couples TRBV6-4 to TRBJ1-5; no definite D call. V lost 9 bases, J lost 4 bases, and 16 bases lay in between. Germline CDR1 reads MRHNA; CDR2 reads SNTAGT. The CDR3 runs to 14 residues. CDR3 sequence (DNA): TGTGCCAGTGGGTGGGTCGGGGAAAATCAGCCCCAGCATTTT. Residues: CASGWVGENQPQHF.

V usage is TRBV16 and J usage is TRBJ1-5; no clear D. With 4 bases removed from V and 4 bases from J, the gap between germline ends came to 11 bases. CDR3 length: 14 amino acids. From germline, CDR1 is KGHSY and CDR2 FQNENV. The CDR3 is CASSPPRVNQPQHF. The CDR3, as DNA: TGTGCCAGCAGCCCCCCCCGAGTGAATCAGCCCCAGCATTTT.

This sequence joins TRBV13 and TRBJ1-2; 7 bases are shared with TRBD1. This CDR3 contains 13 residues. V lost 0 bases, J lost 5 bases, and 0 bases stayed unmatched. Germline assignment: CDR1 PRHDT and CDR2 FYEKMQ (reference sequence). CDR3 bases: TGTGCCAGCAGCTTAGGACAGGGGTATGGCTACACCTTC. Translated: CASSLGQGYGYTF.

This clone appeared once. The rearrangement joins TRBV2 to TRBJ1-2; no definite D call. Germline V gene sequence: CDR1 SNHLY, CDR2 FYNNEI. CDR3 length: 11 residues. V was trimmed by 6 bases and J by 7 bases, leaving 9 bases between them. CDR3 nucleotides: TGTGCCAGCAGGGGCGATGTTGGCTACACCTTC. Translating it yields CASRGDVGYTF.

This clone was observed a few times. Other DNA sequences within the sample encode an identical CDR3. The genes are TRBV12-3 or TRBV12-4 and TRBJ1-4; tentative D call: TRBD1 (6 bases). The length of the CDR3 is 12 residues. Trimming left V 5 bases short and J 8 bases short, with 9 bases between. This CDR3 reads CASSRTDEKLFF. In nucleotides, the CDR3 is TGTGCCAGCAGTCGGACAGACGAAAAACTGTTTTTT.

The gene calls are TRBV7-6 and TRBJ2-2, with TRBD1 matching over 10 bases. V shed 5 bases and J 4 bases; nucleotides not matched to a gene: 4. This CDR3 contains 15 residues. Per germline, CDR1 SGHVS and CDR2 FNYEAQ. The CDR3 DNA follows: TGTGCCAGCAGCCCCGGGACAGGGGTCACCGGGGAGCTGTTTTTT. It translates to CASSPGTGVTGELFF. The whole variable domain, remainder taken from reference TRBV7-6 and TRBJ2-2, is GAGVSQSPRYKVTKRGQDVALRCDPISGHVSLYWYRQALGQGPEFLTYFNYEAQQDKSGLPNDRFSAERPEGSISTLTIQRTEQRDSAMYRCASSPGTGVTGELFFGEGSRLTVL.

CDR3 in DNA: TGTGCTAGTGGAAAGAGACAGGGGGGCGACACCGGGGAGCTGTTTTTT. Protein: CASGKRQGGDTGELFF. The rearrangement links TRBV12-5 to TRBJ2-2; 9 bases map to TRBD1. V lost 6 bases and J lost 3; bases outside the gene matches: 8. CDR1 is LGHNT, CDR2 FRNRAP, per germline. The CDR3 is made up of 16 amino acids.

V gene TRBV10-1 combines with J gene TRBJ1-2; D perhaps matches TRBD1 (6 bases). The CDR3 is made up of 12 amino acids. The germline V and J ends were trimmed by 6 bases and 5 bases, with 10 bases remaining between them. The germline gives CDR1 WNHNN, CDR2 SYGVQD (reference sequence). The CDR3: CASSRGGYGYTF. CDR3 in DNA: TGCGCCAGCAGCAGGGGAGGGTATGGCTACACCTTC.

The CDR3 DNA sequence: TGTGCCAGCAGCTCGCGGGACAGGGCAACAGATACGCAGTATTTT. Protein sequence: CASSSRDRATDTQYF. V and J are TRBV5-8 and TRBJ2-3, with 9 positions matching TRBD1. Trimming cost V 3 bases and J 3 bases; bases outside gene matches: 5. The CDR3 is 15 amino acids. Germline V gene sequence: CDR1 SGHTS, CDR2 YDEGEE.

The CDR3 DNA follows: TGTGCCACCAGTGATGCTATTCCAGGGGCGGCGGGGCCCCAGCATTTT. Translating it yields CATSDAIPGAAGPQHF. The chain joins TRBV24-1 to TRBJ1-5, with D perhaps matching TRBD1 (6 bases). The CDR3 is 16 residues long. Trimming took 3 bases from V and 9 from J, leaving 20 bases between them. Germline values: CDR1 KGHDR, CDR2 SFDVKD.

The chain carries TRBV10-2 and TRBJ2-3; 13 bases agree with TRBD2. From germline, CDR1 is WSHSY and CDR2 SAAADI. The V gene end was trimmed by 0 bases and the J gene end by 5 bases; junction bases not matched to a gene: 5. The CDR3 consists of 17 residues. The CDR3 region has the DNA TGCGCCAGCAGTGAGTCTTCGGGACTAGCGGGGCAAGATACGCAGTATTTT. Amino acid sequence: CASSESSGLAGQDTQYF.

The chain combines TRBV6-5 with TRBJ2-3; D perhaps matches TRBD2 (5 bases). This CDR3 has 16 residues. V was shortened by 1 base and J by 2 bases, with 13 bases between the two germline ends. Germline V gives CDR1 MNHEY, CDR2 SVGAGI. DNA for the CDR3: TGTGCCAGCAGTTACTGGCTAGCTAGTGACACAGATACGCAGTATTTT. Protein: CASSYWLASDTDTQYF.

As to this clone: This same CDR3 is encoded by further DNA sequences in the sample. V usage is TRBV18 and J usage is TRBJ2-3; D possibly corresponds to TRBD2 (5 bases). Germline V gene lookup returns CDR1 KGHSH and CDR2 LQKENI. The CDR3 consists of 12 residues. V was shortened by 3 bases and J by 5 bases, with 6 bases between the two germline ends. The CDR3 DNA reads as TGTGCCAGCTCACCGAGCGGAGATACGCAGTATTTT. This encodes CASSPSGDTQYF. Using reference TRBV18 and TRBJ2-3 for the parts outside the CDR3, the full variable domain is NAGVMQNPRHLVRRRGQEARLRCSPMKGHSHVYWYRQLPEEGLKFMVYLQKENIIDESGMPKERFSAEFPKEGPSILRIQQVVRGDSAAYFCASSPSGDTQYFGPGTRLTVL.

The chain couples TRBV6-5 to TRBJ2-3; TRBD2 agrees at 11 bases. This CDR3 region has 16 residues. With V trimmed by 4 bases and J by 4 bases, 7 bases remained unmatched. Germline V lookup: CDR1 MNHEY, CDR2 SVGAGI. CDR3 loop: CASSSGLAVVSDTQYF. CDR3 nucleotides: TGTGCCAGCAGTTCGGGACTAGCGGTTGTGTCAGATACGCAGTATTTT.

The chain carries TRBV6-6 and TRBJ1-1; D is uncertain. The CDR3 contains 13 residues. Germline V gene sequence: CDR1 MNHNY, CDR2 SVGAGI (reference sequence). The V gene lost 0 bases and the J gene lost 4 bases, with 6 bases spanning the gap. The CDR3 loop reads CASSYSSRTEAFF. The CDR3 bases are TGTGCCAGCAGTTACTCCTCTCGCACTGAAGCTTTCTTT.

The J gene is TRBJ1-4, the V gene TRBV18, with 7 bases that match TRBD1. With V trimmed by 2 bases and J by 3 bases, 6 bases remained unmatched. This CDR3 contains 16 residues. Germline CDR1 KGHSH, CDR2 LQKENI. The CDR3 reads CASSPYNRGPNEKLFF. The CDR3 coding sequence is TGTGCCAGCTCACCATATAACAGGGGTCCTAATGAAAAACTGTTTTTT.

This clone was recorded a few times. This chain uses TRBV6-2 or TRBV6-3 with TRBJ2-1; D perhaps matches TRBD2 (5 bases). This CDR3 region has 16 residues. With 2 bases removed from V and 3 bases from J, the gap between germline ends came to 14 bases. CDR1 MNHEY and CDR2 SVGEGT come from the germline V gene. CDR3 DNA: TGTGCCAGCAGTTACGTGGGAGTACGGGACTACAATGAGCAGTTCTTC. This sequence encodes CASSYVGVRDYNEQFF.

This chain joins TRBV5-1 and TRBJ2-4; D is unresolved. Germline V gene data show CDR1 as SGHRS and CDR2 as YFSETQ. Trimming cost V 4 bases and J 0 bases, with 11 bases left between them. The CDR3 extends over 15 amino acids. CDR3 nucleotides: TGCGCCAGCAGCCCGGAGATCGGAGCCAAAAACATTCAGTACTTC. Its protein product is CASSPEIGAKNIQYF. The full variable domain, in which reference TRBV5-1 and TRBJ2-4 provide the parts outside the CDR3, is KAGVTQTPRYLIKTRGQQVTLSCSPISGHRSVSWYQQTPGQGLQFLFEYFSETQRNKGNFPGRFSGRQFSNSRSEMNVSTLELGDSALYLCASSPEIGAKNIQYFGAGTRLSVL.